This T cell receptor beta chain was recorded in a study of patients and donors after allogeneic stem cell transplantation. CDR3 length equals 14 residues. The J segment lost 9 bases and the V segment lost 4 bases, leaving 10 bases of the junction unmatched. Germline loops: CDR1 SGHRS, CDR2 YFSETQ. TCRdb re-analysed the RT-PCR reads in MiXCR, keeping a single row per CDR3 protein. Among approximately 90,000 distinct CDR3 sequences listed, around 5% were seen once. This clonotype was recorded at least ten times. The TCR originated in a human donor who was either an allogeneic HSCT recipient or a stem cell or donor lymphocyte infusion donor (not recorded which). It is not recorded whose cells these are; they may come from a transplant donor. The specimen sequenced was blood, either unsorted or a sorted T cell fraction (not recorded which). The chain joins TRBV5-1 to TRBJ1-2; the match to TRBD1 covers 9 bases. The CDR3 DNA reads TGCGCCAGCAGCGGCACAGGGGGCTCGGTACGCTACACCTTC. Translating gives CASSGTGGSVRYTF.